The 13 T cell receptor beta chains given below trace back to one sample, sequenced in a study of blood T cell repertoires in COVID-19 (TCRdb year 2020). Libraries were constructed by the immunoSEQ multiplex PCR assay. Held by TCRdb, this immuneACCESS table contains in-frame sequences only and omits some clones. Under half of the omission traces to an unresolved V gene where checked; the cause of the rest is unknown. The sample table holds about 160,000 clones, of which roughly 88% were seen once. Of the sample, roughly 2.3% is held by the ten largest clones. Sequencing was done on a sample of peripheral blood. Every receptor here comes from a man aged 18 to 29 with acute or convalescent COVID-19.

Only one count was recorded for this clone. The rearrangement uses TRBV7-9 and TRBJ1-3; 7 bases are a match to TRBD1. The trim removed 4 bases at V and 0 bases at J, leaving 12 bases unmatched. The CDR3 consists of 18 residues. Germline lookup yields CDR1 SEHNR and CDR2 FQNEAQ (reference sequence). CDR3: CASSSRRVNRGSGNTIYF. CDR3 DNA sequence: TGTGCCAGCAGCTCCAGGCGGGTGAACAGGGGCTCTGGAAACACCATATATTTT.

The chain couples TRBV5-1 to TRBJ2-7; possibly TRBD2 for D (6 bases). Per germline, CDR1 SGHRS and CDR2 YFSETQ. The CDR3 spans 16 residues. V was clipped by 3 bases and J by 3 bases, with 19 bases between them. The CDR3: CASSSGTSLGYYEQYF. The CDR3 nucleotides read TGCGCCAGCAGCTCTGGGACTTCCCTCGGGTACTACGAGCAGTACTTC.

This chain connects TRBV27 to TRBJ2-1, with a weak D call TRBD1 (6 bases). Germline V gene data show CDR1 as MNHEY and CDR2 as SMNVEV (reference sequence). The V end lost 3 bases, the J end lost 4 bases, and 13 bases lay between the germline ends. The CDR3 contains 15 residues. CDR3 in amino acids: CASSFPGQTYNEQFF. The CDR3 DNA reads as TGTGCCAGCAGTTTTCCGGGACAAACTTACAATGAGCAGTTCTTC.

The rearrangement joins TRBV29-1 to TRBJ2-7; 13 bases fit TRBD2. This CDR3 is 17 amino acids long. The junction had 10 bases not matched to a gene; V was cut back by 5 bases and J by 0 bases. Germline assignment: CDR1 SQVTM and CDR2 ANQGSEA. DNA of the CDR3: TGCAGCGTTCTACGGACTAGCGGGAGCAGTAGCTCCTACGAGCAGTACTTC. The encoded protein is CSVLRTSGSSSSYEQYF.

For the CDR3, the DNA is TGCGCCAGCAGCGTCTCAGGGTCAACTAATGAAAAACTGTTTTTT. Its protein product is CASSVSGSTNEKLFF. The rearrangement links TRBV5-1 to TRBJ1-4, with D perhaps matching TRBD1 (5 bases). Trimming took 4 bases from V and 0 from J, leaving 10 bases between them. Germline loops: CDR1 SGHRS, CDR2 YFSETQ. The CDR3 runs 15 residues.

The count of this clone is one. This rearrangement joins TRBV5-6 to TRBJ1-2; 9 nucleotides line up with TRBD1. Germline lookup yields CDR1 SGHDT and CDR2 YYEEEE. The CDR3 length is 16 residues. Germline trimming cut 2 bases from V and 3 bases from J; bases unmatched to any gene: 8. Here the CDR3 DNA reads TGTGCCAGCAGCTTTCTCACAGGGGGCATAGACTATGGCTACACCTTC. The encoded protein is CASSFLTGGIDYGYTF. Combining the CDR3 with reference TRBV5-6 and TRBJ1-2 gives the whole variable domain DAGVTQSPTHLIKTRGQQVTLRCSPKSGHDTVSWYQQALGQGPQFIFQYYEEEERQRGNFPDRFSGHQFPNYSSELNVNALLLGDSALYLCASSFLTGGIDYGYTFGSGTRLTVV.

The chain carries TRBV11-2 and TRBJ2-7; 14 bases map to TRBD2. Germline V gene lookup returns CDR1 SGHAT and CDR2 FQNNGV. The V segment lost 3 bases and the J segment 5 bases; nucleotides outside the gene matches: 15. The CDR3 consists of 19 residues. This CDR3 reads CASSLTTSGRGVFPHEQYF. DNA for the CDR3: TGTGCCAGCAGCTTGACGACTAGCGGGAGGGGGGTATTTCCCCACGAGCAGTACTTC. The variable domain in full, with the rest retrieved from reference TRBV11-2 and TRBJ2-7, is EAGVAQSPRYKIIEKRQSVAFWCNPISGHATLYWYQQILGQGPKLLIQFQNNGVVDDSQLPKDRFSAERLKGVDSTLKIQPAKLEDSAVYLCASSLTTSGRGVFPHEQYFGPGTRLTVT.

The CDR3 reads CASMRTALPYEQYF. For the CDR3, the DNA is TGTGCCAGCATGAGGACAGCGCTTCCCTACGAGCAGTACTTC. V usage is TRBV6-5 and J usage is TRBJ2-7, with D perhaps matching TRBD1 (6 bases). From germline, CDR1 is MNHEY and CDR2 SVGAGI. The germline V and J ends were trimmed by 7 bases and 2 bases, with 15 bases remaining between them. There are 14 residues in the CDR3.

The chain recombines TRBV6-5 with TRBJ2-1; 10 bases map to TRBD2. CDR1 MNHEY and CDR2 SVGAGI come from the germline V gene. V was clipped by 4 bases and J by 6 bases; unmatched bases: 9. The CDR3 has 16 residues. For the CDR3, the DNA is TGTGCCAGCAGTTCCCCAGCGGGAGGGCCGGTCAATGAGCAGTTCTTC. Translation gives CASSSPAGGPVNEQFF.

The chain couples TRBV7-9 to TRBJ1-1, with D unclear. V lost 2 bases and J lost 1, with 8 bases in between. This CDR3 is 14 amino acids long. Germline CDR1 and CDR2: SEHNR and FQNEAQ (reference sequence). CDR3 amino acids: CASSLFQKNTEAFF. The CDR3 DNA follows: TGTGCCAGCAGCTTATTTCAGAAGAACACTGAAGCTTTCTTT.

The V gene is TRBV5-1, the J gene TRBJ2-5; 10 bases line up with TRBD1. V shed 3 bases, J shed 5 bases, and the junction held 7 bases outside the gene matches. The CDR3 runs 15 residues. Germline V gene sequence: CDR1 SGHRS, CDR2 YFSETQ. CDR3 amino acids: CASSWGQGYGETQYF. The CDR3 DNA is TGCGCCAGCAGCTGGGGACAGGGGTATGGGGAGACCCAGTACTTC.

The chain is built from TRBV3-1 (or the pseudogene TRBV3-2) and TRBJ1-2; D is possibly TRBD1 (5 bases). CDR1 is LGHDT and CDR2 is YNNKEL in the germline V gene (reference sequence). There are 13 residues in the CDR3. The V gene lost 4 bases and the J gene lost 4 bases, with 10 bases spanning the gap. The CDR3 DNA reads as TGTGCCAGCAGCCCACGACAGTTCTATGGCTACACCTTC. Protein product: CASSPRQFYGYTF.

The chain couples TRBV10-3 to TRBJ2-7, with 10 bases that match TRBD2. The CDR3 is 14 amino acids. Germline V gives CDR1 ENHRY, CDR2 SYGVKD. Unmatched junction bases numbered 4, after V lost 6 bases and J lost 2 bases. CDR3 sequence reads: CAIRLSGGAYEQYF. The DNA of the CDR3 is TGTGCCATCAGGCTAAGCGGGGGGGCCTACGAGCAGTACTTC.